The rows below give T cell receptor beta chains drawn from one sample of a study of blood T cell repertoires in COVID-19. Profiled with immunoSEQ multiplex PCR; TCRdb holds only in-frame clones, not every one. The profile shows 310,000 or so clones, 80% to 90% of them singletons. Sequenced sample: PBMCs or T cells enriched from blood (not recorded which). The receptors were sampled from a woman younger than 35 who had recovered from COVID-19. Each CDR3 is given with its conserved first and last residue. Each record gives: J gene, clone size, D gene, V gene, CDR3 DNA, CDR3 protein. A D gene is named only where the DNA matches it firmly. Clone size is stated in some rows and not others, as once, few, many or a class when expanded.

TRBJ1-1 | . | . | TRBV5-1 | TGCGCCAGCAGCTTGGTGGGGGCCGGGAACACTGAAGCTTTCTTT | CASSLVGAGNTEAFF
TRBJ1-2 | . | . | TRBV30 | TGTGCCCTAGCGCGGGGGGTTAATTATGGCTACACCTTC | CALARGVNYGYTF
TRBJ1-2 | . | . | TRBV7-3 | TGTGCCAGCAGCTTAAACGAGGTCTATGGCTACACCTTC | CASSLNEVYGYTF
TRBJ2-6 | . | . | TRBV5-8 | TGTGCCAGCAGCTTTTCCAGTTCTGGGGCCAACGTCCTGACTTTC | CASSFSSSGANVLTF
TRBJ2-3 | few | . | TRBV6-6 | TGTGCCAGCAGTTACTCGAGGACGGGACATATGCAGTATTTT | CASSYSRTGHMQYF
TRBJ1-2 | . | . | TRBV12-3/TRBV12-4 | TGTGCCAGCAGTAAATCCTCTATGGGCTACACCTTC | CASSKSSMGYTF
TRBJ1-6 | . | . | TRBV6-5 | TGTGCCAGTCACTTGGGAGCAGGGGATAATTCACCCCTCCACTTT | CASHLGAGDNSPLHF
TRBJ1-1 | . | . | TRBV28 | TGTGCCAGCGACAGTTCCACGAGCACTGAAGCTTTCTTT | CASDSSTSTEAFF
TRBJ2-2 | few | TRBD2 | TRBV2 | TGTGCCAGCAATCGGGACTATGCAAACACCGGGGAGCTGTTTTTT | CASNRDYANTGELFF
TRBJ2-3 | . | . | TRBV18 | TGTGCCAGCTCACCACAGGGGGATACGCAGTATTTT | CASSPQGDTQYF
TRBJ1-5 | once | . | TRBV6-5 | TGTGCCAGCAGGGAGGTGACTAATCAGCCCCAGCATTTT | CASREVTNQPQHF
TRBJ2-2 | . | TRBD1 | TRBV19 | TGTGCCAGTAGTATGGGCCACGGGACAGGGTTCACCGGGGAGCTGTTTTTT | CASSMGHGTGFTGELFF
TRBJ2-5 | . | TRBD2 | TRBV25-1 | TGTGCCAGCAGTGACTTGGGGGGGTACCAAGAGACCCAGTACTTC | CASSDLGGYQETQYF
TRBJ1-6 | . | TRBD1 | TRBV18 | TGTGCCAGCTCATACGGGACAGGGGATTCACCCCTCCACTTT | CASSYGTGDSPLHF
TRBJ2-5 | . | . | TRBV9 | TGTGCCAGCAGCCATGGACGGGGCCAAGAGACCCAGTACTTC | CASSHGRGQETQYF
TRBJ2-1 | . | TRBD2 | TRBV3-1/TRBV3-2 | TGTGCCAGCAGCCCAGGGGGGACTAGCGGGAGCTTGCAGTTCTTC | CASSPGGTSGSLQFF
TRBJ1-5 | . | . | TRBV2 | TGTGCCAGCTTCCCCCGCCGGGGGGGGACATTTGGCAATCAGCCCCAGCATTTT | CASFPRRGGTFGNQPQHF
TRBJ1-1 | . | . | TRBV11-1 | TGTGCCAGCAGTGCAGGACGGGGTTCTAGTGAAGCTTTCTTT | CASSAGRGSSEAFF
TRBJ1-2 | . | TRBD1 | TRBV10-3 | TGTGCCATCAGGGATCCTAAGATATCTGACAGCTTGACAGGGGACCACTATGGCTACACCTTC | CAIRDPKISDSLTGDHYGYTF
TRBJ1-5 | . | . | TRBV4-1 | TGCGCCAGCAGCCAGCCCCTCGGGGACATTAATCAGCCCCAGCATTTT | CASSQPLGDINQPQHF
TRBJ2-7 | . | TRBD2 | TRBV15 | TGTGCCACCAGCAGAGACCCAGCGGGAGGGTTTAAGTACGAGCAGTACTTC | CATSRDPAGGFKYEQYF
TRBJ1-2 | . | TRBD1 | TRBV9 | TGTGCCAGCAGCAAAGACAGGGCGAGGCATGGCTACACCTTC | CASSKDRARHGYTF
TRBJ1-1 | . | . | TRBV15 | TGTGCCACCAGCAGCCGTTTCAACACTGAAGCTTTCTTT | CATSSRFNTEAFF
TRBJ2-2 | few | TRBD1 | TRBV10-1 | TGCGCCAGCAGTTCACAGGGGGCCGGGGAGCTGTTTTTT | CASSSQGAGELFF
TRBJ1-5 | few | . | TRBV4-1 | TGCGCCAGCAGCCAAACAGCTGGCCAGCCCCAGCATTTT | CASSQTAGQPQHF
TRBJ1-4 | many | TRBD1 | TRBV7-9 | TGTGCCAGCAGCTTAGGGGTACAGGGGAGTGAAAAACTGTTTTTT | CASSLGVQGSEKLFF
TRBJ1-5 | . | TRBD1 | TRBV2 | TGTGCCAGCAGTACAGGGGGCGTAGGAAATCAGCCCCAGCATTTT | CASSTGGVGNQPQHF
TRBJ1-2 | once | . | TRBV7-9 | TGTGCCAGCAGCTTAATACAGGTCTATGGCTACACCTTC | CASSLIQVYGYTF
TRBJ2-2 | once | TRBD1 | TRBV27 | TGTGCCAGCAGGCTGGGACAGGGTACCGGGGAGCTGTTTTTT | CASRLGQGTGELFF
TRBJ1-2 | . | TRBD1 | TRBV13 | TGTGCCAGCAGGTACACTCTTGAGGACAGGCCCTATGGCTACACCTTC | CASRYTLEDRPYGYTF
TRBJ2-7 | . | TRBD2 | TRBV3-1/TRBV3-2 | TGTGCCAGCAGCCAAGAGGGGGGGTACGGCGAGCAGTACTTC | CASSQEGGYGEQYF
TRBJ1-4 | . | . | TRBV10-1 | TGCGCCAGCAGTGAGTCTTCAGGGGCCGCCTTAAAACTGTTTTTT | CASSESSGAALKLFF
TRBJ2-2 | . | . | TRBV5-4 | TGTGCCAGCAGCTTACTAGCTACCACCGGGGAGCTGTTTTTT | CASSLLATTGELFF
TRBJ1-4 | . | . | TRBV16 | TGTGCCAGCAGCCAAACTACGCTTGGCGGTAATGAAAAACTGTTTTTT | CASSQTTLGGNEKLFF
TRBJ2-2 | . | TRBD2 | TRBV7-8 | TGTGCCAGCCGACTCAGACTAGCGGGAGGAGTAGCGCATGTGGAGCTGTTTTTT | CASRLRLAGGVAHVELFF
TRBJ2-7 | few | . | TRBV3-1/TRBV3-2 | TGTGCCAGCAGCCAAGGCGGGCCCTACGAGCAGTACTTC | CASSQGGPYEQYF
TRBJ1-2 | . | TRBD1 | TRBV6-5 | TGTGCCAGCAGCCGACAGGGTGGGCCGTTTGATGGCTACACCTTC | CASSRQGGPFDGYTF
TRBJ2-5 | . | TRBD1 | TRBV6-5 | TGTGCCAGCAGCCGACAGGGTGTTGAGACCCAGTACTTC | CASSRQGVETQYF
TRBJ1-5 | . | . | TRBV5-1 | TGCGCCAGCAGCTTGGCAGGGCTCAATCAGCCCCAGCATTTT | CASSLAGLNQPQHF
TRBJ1-1 | once | TRBD1 | TRBV11-2 | TGTGCCAGCAGCTTATTCTTACTACAGGGGGCCCTAGGAGGAGCTTTCTTT | CASSLFLLQGALGGAFF
TRBJ2-6 | . | TRBD1 | TRBV7-6 | TGTGCCAGCAGCTCCGGGACAGGACTCTCTGGGGCCAACGTCCTGACTTTC | CASSSGTGLSGANVLTF
TRBJ2-3 | . | . | TRBV9 | TGTGCCAGCAGTCCCTATAATAGGGGCCCTGCCTCAGATACGCAGTATTTT | CASSPYNRGPASDTQYF
TRBJ2-3 | . | TRBD2 | TRBV18 | TGTGCCAGCTCACCGACTTTTGGCGGGGGGGACACAGATACGCAGTATTTT | CASSPTFGGGDTDTQYF
TRBJ1-5 | . | TRBD1 | TRBV28 | TGTGCCAGCAGTTTTTTTCCAGGACAGGGGACTTTCGGCAATCAGCCCCAGCATTTT | CASSFFPGQGTFGNQPQHF
TRBJ1-2 | . | . | TRBV11-2 | TGTGCCAGCAGCGCCTACAGCTATGGCTACACCTTC | CASSAYSYGYTF
TRBJ1-2 | . | . | TRBV27 | TGTGCCACCTTCGACCCCAAGGGGTATGGCTACACCTTC | CATFDPKGYGYTF
TRBJ2-2 | . | TRBD2 | TRBV3-1/TRBV3-2 | TGTGCCAGCAGCCAGGGGACTAGCGGGGGGATCACCGGGGAGCTGTTTTTT | CASSQGTSGGITGELFF
TRBJ2-3 | . | TRBD2 | TRBV10-3 | TGTGCCATCAGTGAGTCAGGGGGACTAGTTACAGATACGCAGTATTTT | CAISESGGLVTDTQYF
TRBJ1-1 | . | . | TRBV6-5 | TGTGCCAGCAGTCCAAGAGGTGCAGAGGGGGAGGCTTTCTTT | CASSPRGAEGEAFF
TRBJ1-1 | few | . | TRBV16 | TGTGCCAGTATTATCGGTAGGGGAGGTGAAGCTTTCTTT | CASIIGRGGEAFF
TRBJ2-7 | . | TRBD1 | TRBV28 | TGTGCCAGCAGTTTCTTTGACAGGGTTAGGAACGAGCAGTACTTC | CASSFFDRVRNEQYF
TRBJ2-7 | . | TRBD2 | TRBV18 | TGTGCCAGCTCACCTAGGAGTAGCGGGAGGGGTGAGCAGTACTTC | CASSPRSSGRGEQYF
TRBJ2-6 | . | . | TRBV2 | TGTGCCAGCAGCGTACCCTCGGCGGGGAGCTCTGGGGCCAACGTCCTGACTTTC | CASSVPSAGSSGANVLTF